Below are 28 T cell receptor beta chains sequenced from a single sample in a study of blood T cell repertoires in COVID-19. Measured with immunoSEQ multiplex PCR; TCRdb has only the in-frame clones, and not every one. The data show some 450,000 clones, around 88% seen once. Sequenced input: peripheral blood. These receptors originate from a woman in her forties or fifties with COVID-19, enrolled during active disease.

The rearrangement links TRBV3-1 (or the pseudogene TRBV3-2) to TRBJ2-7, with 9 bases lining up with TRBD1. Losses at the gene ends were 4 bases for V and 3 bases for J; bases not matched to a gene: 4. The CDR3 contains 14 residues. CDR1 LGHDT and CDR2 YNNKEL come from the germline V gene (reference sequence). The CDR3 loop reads CASSPTGGSYEQYF. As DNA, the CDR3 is TGTGCCAGCAGCCCGACAGGGGGAAGCTACGAGCAGTACTTC.

The CDR3 nucleotides read TGTGCCTGGAGAGCAGACTCTGGTTCACCCCTCCACTTT. Amino acid sequence: CAWRADSGSPLHF. The chain employs TRBV30 and TRBJ1-6; unclear D gene. V was trimmed by 3 bases and J by 9 bases, leaving 12 bases between them. In germline, CDR1 is GTSNPN, CDR2 SVGIG (reference sequence). The CDR3 consists of 13 residues. Filled out from reference TRBV30 and TRBJ1-6, the complete variable domain reads SQTIHQWPATLVQPVGSPLSLECTVEGTSNPNLYWYRQAAGRGLQLLFYSVGIGQISSEVPQNLSASRPQDRQFILSSKKLLLSDSGFYLCAWRADSGSPLHFGNGTRLTVT.

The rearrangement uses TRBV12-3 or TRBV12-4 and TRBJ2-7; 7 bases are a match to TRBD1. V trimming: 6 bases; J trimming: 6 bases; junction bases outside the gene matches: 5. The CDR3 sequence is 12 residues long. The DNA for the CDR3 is TGTGCCAGCAGGACAGGGTTCGGCGAGCAGTACTTC. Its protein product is CASRTGFGEQYF.

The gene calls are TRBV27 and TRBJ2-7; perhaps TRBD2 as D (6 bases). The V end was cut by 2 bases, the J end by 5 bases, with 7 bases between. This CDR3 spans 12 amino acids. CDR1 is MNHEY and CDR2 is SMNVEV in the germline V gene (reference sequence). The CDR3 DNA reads TGTGCCAGCAGTTTACGGGGGAACGAGCAGTACTTC. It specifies CASSLRGNEQYF.

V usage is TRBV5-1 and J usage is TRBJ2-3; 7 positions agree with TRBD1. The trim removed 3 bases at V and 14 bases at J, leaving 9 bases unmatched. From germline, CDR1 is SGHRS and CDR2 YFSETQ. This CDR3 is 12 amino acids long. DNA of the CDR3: TGCGCCAGCAGCTCTGACACAGGGGTGGCGTATTTT. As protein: CASSSDTGVAYF.

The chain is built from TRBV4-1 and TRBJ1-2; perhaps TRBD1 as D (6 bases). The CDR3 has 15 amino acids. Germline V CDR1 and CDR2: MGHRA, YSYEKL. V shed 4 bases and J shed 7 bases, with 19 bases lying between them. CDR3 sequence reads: CASSLAGAYVGGYTF. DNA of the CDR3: TGCGCCAGCAGCCTTGCGGGGGCCTACGTGGGTGGCTACACCTTC.

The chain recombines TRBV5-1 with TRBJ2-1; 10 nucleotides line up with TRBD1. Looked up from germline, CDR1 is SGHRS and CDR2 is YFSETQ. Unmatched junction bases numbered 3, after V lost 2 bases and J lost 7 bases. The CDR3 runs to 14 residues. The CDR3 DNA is TGCGCCAGCAGCTTCAGACAGGGGGCAAATGAGCAGTTCTTC. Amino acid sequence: CASSFRQGANEQFF.

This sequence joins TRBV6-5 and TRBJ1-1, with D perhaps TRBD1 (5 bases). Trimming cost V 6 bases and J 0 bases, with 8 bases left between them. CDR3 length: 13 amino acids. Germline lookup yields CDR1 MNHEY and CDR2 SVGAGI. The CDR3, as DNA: TGTGCCAGCAGAGACAGAATGAACACTGAAGCTTTCTTT. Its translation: CASRDRMNTEAFF.

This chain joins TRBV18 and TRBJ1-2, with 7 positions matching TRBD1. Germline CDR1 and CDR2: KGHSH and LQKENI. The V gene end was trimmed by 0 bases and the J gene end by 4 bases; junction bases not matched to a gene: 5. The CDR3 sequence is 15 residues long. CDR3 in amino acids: CASSPPSGQIYGYTF. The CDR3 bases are TGTGCCAGCTCACCACCGTCGGGACAGATCTATGGCTACACCTTC.

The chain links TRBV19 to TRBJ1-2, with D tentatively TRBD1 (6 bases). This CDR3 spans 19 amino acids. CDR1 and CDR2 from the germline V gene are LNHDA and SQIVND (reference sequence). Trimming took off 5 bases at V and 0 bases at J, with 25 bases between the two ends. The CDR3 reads CASSSNRDKNLGANYGYTF. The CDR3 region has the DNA TGTGCCAGTAGTTCTAACCGGGACAAAAATCTAGGAGCTAACTATGGCTACACCTTC.

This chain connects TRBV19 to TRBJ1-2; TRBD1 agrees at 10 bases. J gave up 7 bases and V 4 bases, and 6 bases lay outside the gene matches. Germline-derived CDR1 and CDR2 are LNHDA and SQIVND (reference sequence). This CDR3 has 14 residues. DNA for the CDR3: TGTGCCAGTAGTAGCCAGACAGGGGGCTTTGGCTACACCTTC. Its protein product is CASSSQTGGFGYTF.

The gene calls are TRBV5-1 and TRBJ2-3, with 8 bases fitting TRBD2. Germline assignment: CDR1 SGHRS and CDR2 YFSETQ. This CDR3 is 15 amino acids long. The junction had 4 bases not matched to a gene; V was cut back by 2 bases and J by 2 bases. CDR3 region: CASSLAGVSTDTQYF. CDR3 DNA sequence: TGCGCCAGCAGCTTAGCGGGGGTTTCCACAGATACGCAGTATTTT.

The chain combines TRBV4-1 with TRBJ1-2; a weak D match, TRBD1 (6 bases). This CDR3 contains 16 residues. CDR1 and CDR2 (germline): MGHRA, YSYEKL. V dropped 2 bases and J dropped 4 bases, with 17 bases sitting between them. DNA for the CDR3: TGCGCCAGCAGCCAACCCAACCAGGGGCTTCGCTATGGCTACACCTTC. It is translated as CASSQPNQGLRYGYTF.

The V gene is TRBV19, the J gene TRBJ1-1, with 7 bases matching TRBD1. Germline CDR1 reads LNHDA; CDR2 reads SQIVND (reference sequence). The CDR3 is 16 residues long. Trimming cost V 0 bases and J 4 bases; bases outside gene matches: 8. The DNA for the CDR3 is TGTGCCAGTAGTATAGATCTCGGGCAGGGGGGCACTGAAGCTTTCTTT. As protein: CASSIDLGQGGTEAFF. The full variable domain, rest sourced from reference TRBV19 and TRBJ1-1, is DGGITQSPKYLFRKEGQNVTLSCEQNLNHDAMYWYRQDPGQGLRLIYYSQIVNDFQKGDIAEGYSVSREKKESFPLTVTSAQKNPTAFYLCASSIDLGQGGTEAFFGQGTRLTVV.

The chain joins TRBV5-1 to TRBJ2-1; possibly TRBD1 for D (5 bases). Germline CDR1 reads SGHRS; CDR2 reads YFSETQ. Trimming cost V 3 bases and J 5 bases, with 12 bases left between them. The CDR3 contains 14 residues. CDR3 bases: TGCGCCAGCAGCTCCCTGACAGTTAACAATGAGCAGTTCTTC. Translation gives CASSSLTVNNEQFF.

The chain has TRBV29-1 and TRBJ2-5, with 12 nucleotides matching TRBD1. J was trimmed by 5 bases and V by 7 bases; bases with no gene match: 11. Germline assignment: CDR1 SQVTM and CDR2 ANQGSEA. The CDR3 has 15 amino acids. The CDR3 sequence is CSAVSGTGGGETQYF. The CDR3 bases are TGCAGCGCCGTTTCCGGGACAGGGGGCGGTGAGACCCAGTACTTC.

CDR3 nucleotide sequence: TGTGCCAGCAGTCCAGGGGCCCTGGAGAACTATGGCTACACCTTC. It is translated as CASSPGALENYGYTF. The chain combines TRBV6-6 with TRBJ1-2; D is possibly TRBD1 (6 bases). V was pared by 5 bases and J by 2 bases, with 15 bases between. Germline V CDR1 and CDR2: MNHNY, SVGAGI (reference sequence). CDR3 size: 15 residues.

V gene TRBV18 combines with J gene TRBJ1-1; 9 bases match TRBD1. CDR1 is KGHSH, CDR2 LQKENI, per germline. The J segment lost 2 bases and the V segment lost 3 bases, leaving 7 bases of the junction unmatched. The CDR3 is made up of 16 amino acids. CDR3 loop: CASSPWGQGINTEAFF. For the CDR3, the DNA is TGTGCCAGCTCACCGTGGGGACAGGGAATTAACACTGAAGCTTTCTTT.

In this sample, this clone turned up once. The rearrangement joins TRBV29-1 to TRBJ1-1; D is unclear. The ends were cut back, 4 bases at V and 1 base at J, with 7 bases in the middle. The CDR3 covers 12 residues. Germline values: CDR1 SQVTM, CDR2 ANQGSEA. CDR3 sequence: CSVASTNTEAFF. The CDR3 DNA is TGCAGCGTTGCGTCTACGAACACTGAAGCTTTCTTT.

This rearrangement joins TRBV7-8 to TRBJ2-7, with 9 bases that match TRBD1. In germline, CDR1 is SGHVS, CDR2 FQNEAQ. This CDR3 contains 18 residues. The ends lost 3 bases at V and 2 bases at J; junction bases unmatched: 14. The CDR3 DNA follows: TGTGCCAGCAGCTTGGGACAGGGCCAGGGTCCTAACCCCTACGAGCAGTACTTC. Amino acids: CASSLGQGQGPNPYEQYF.

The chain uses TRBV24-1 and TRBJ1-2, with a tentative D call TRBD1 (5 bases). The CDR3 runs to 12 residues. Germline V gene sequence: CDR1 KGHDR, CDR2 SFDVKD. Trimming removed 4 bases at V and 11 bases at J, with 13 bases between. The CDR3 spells CATSDMRGGYTF. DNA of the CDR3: TGTGCCACCAGTGACATGAGGGGAGGGTACACCTTC.

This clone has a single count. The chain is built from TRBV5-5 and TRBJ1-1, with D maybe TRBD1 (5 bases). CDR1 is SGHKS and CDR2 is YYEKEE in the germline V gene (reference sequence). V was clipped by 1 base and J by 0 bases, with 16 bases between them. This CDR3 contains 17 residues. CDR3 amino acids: CASSLTWGQTMNTEAFF. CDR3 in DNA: TGTGCCAGCAGCTTGACCTGGGGCCAAACAATGAACACTGAAGCTTTCTTT.

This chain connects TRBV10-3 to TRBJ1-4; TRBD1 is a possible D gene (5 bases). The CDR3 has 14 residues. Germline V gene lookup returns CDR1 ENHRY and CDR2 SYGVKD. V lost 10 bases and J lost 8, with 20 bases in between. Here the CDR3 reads CATREGQGREKLFF. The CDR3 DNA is TGTGCCACCCGGGAGGGGCAGGGCAGAGAAAAACTGTTTTTT.

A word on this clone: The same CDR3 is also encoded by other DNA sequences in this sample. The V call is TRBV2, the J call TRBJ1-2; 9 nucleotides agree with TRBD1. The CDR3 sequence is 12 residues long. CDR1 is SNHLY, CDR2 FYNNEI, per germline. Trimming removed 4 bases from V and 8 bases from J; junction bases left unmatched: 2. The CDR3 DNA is TGTGCCAGCAGTGGGACAGGGGACGGCTACACCTTC. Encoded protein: CASSGTGDGYTF.

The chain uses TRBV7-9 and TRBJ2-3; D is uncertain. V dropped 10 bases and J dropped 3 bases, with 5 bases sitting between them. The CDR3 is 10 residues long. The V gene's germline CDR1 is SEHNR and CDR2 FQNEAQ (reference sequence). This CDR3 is CAIPTDTQYF. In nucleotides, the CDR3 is TGTGCCATTCCTACAGATACGCAGTATTTT. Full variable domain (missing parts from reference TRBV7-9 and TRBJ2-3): DTGVSQNPRHKITKRGQNVTFRCDPISEHNRLYWYRQTLGQGPEFLTYFQNEAQLEKSRLLSDRFSAERPKGSFSTLEIQRTEQGDSAMYLCAIPTDTQYFGPGTRLTVL.

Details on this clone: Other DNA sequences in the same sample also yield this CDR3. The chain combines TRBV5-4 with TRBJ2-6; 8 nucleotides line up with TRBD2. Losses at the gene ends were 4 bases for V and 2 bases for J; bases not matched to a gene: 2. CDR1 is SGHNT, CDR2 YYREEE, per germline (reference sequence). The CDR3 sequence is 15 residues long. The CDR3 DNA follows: TGTGCCAGCAGCCCGGGGGGGGCTGGGGCCAACGTCCTGACTTTC. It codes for CASSPGGAGANVLTF.

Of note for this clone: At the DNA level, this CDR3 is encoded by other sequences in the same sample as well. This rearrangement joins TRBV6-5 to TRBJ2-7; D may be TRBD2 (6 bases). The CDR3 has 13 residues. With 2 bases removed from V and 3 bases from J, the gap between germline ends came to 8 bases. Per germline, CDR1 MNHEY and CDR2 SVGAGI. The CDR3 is CASSYRLDYEQYF. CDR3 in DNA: TGTGCCAGCAGTTACAGACTAGACTACGAGCAGTACTTC.

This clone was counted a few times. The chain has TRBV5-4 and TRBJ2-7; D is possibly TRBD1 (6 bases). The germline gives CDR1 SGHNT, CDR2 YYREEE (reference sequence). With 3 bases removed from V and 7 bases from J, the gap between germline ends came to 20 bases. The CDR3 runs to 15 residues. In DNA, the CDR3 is TGTGCCAGCAGCTCGAAGACAGGTACGGCTCGGGAGCAGTACTTC. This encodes CASSSKTGTAREQYF.